Shown below are 26 T cell receptor beta chains from a single sample sequenced in a study of blood T cell repertoires in COVID-19 (dated by TCRdb to about 2020). Library generation was performed with the immunoSEQ multiplex PCR assay. TCRdb retrieved this table from immuneACCESS and kept in-frame rearrangements only. Not all clones are present; in checked studies, unresolved V genes account for under half, and no reason is known for the remainder. In all, the sample holds about 370,000 clones, and around 91% of those were seen once. In total, the top ten clones hold 1% of the sample. Sample: PBMCs or T cells enriched from blood (not recorded which). The receptors originated from a man between 18 and 29 years old who had recovered from COVID-19.

The gene calls are TRBV28 and TRBJ2-7, with 9 nucleotides matching TRBD2. The germline gives CDR1 MDHEN, CDR2 SYDVKM. Trimming at V came to 7 bases and at J to 11 bases, leaving 12 bases not matched to a gene. The CDR3 runs to 13 residues. In DNA form, the CDR3 reads TGTGCCAGCAAGAGCGGGGGGACGCCCGGGGAGTACTTC. Protein product: CASKSGGTPGEYF.

J is TRBJ2-2 and V is TRBV5-4; D uncertain. Trimming stripped 1 base from V and 4 bases from J, with 8 bases between. The germline CDR1 and CDR2 sequences are SGHNT and YYREEE (reference sequence). The CDR3 runs to 14 residues. The CDR3 bases are TGTGCCAGCAGCTTGTTCGGGTTCACCGGGGAGCTGTTTTTT. The encoded protein is CASSLFGFTGELFF.

V and J are TRBV27 and TRBJ1-6; TRBD1 matches at 8 bases. J lost 12 bases, V lost 5 bases, and 12 bases had no gene match. The germline V gene encodes CDR1 MNHEY and CDR2 SMNVEV (reference sequence). The CDR3 loop spans 15 amino acids. CDR3 coding DNA: TGTGCCAGCAGTCGCTCCCCGGACAGGGAAGGACCCCTCCACTTT. It specifies CASSRSPDREGPLHF.

This chain joins TRBV28 and TRBJ2-3; tentatively, D is TRBD2 (5 bases). This CDR3 has 15 amino acids. Per germline, CDR1 MDHEN and CDR2 SYDVKM. V shed 4 bases and J shed 0 bases, with 11 bases lying between them. In DNA, the CDR3 is TGTGCCAGCAGTTCCCTAGCTATTAGCACAGATACGCAGTATTTT. Residues: CASSSLAISTDTQYF.

The chain couples TRBV4-1 to TRBJ2-1; weak D call: TRBD2 (6 bases). CDR3 length equals 17 residues. The V gene lost 3 bases and the J gene lost 2 bases, with 17 bases spanning the gap. The germline CDR1 and CDR2 sequences are MGHRA and YSYEKL. The CDR3 loop reads CASSHAVGRGTYNEQFF. For the CDR3, the DNA is TGCGCCAGCAGCCATGCCGTAGGGCGGGGAACCTACAATGAGCAGTTCTTC.

This clone has just a few counts. The chain joins TRBV27 to TRBJ2-7, with D possibly being TRBD1 (6 bases). The CDR3 extends over 15 amino acids. Per the germline V gene, CDR1 is MNHEY and CDR2 is SMNVEV (reference sequence). V lost 5 bases and J 2 bases, leaving 16 bases between the germline ends. The CDR3 reads CASSVSGTWAYEQYF. CDR3 in DNA: TGTGCCAGCAGTGTCTCCGGGACATGGGCCTACGAGCAGTACTTC.

This chain joins TRBV28 and TRBJ1-1; D is unclear. CDR1 is MDHEN and CDR2 is SYDVKM in the germline V gene. This CDR3 comprises 12 residues. V lost 5 bases, J lost 4 bases, and 8 bases lay in between. CDR3 DNA sequence: TGTGCCAGCAGTGCGGGTTTCACTGAAGCTTTCTTT. Protein sequence: CASSAGFTEAFF.

The V call is TRBV4-1, the J call TRBJ2-2, with D maybe TRBD2 (5 bases). The V end was cut by 1 base, the J end by 7 bases, with 10 bases between. The CDR3 contains 14 residues. Germline loops: CDR1 MGHRA, CDR2 YSYEKL. The DNA for the CDR3 is TGCGCCAGCAGCCAAGCCGGCGGGTTCGGGGAGCTGTTTTTT. It is translated as CASSQAGGFGELFF.

The chain joins TRBV6-5 to TRBJ2-1, with 8 bases that match TRBD2. This CDR3 has 15 residues. V shed 9 bases and J 5 bases; nucleotides not matched to a gene: 12. CDR1 MNHEY and CDR2 SVGAGI come from the germline V gene. The CDR3 reads CASKEGTGGNNEQFF. The CDR3 DNA follows: TGTGCCAGTAAAGAAGGAACGGGGGGGAACAATGAGCAGTTCTTC.

This clone was counted a single time. The chain has TRBV5-4 and TRBJ1-2; D call uncertain. The CDR3 is 13 amino acids. V gave up 2 bases and J gave up 3 bases, with 8 bases separating them. CDR1 and CDR2 (germline): SGHNT, YYREEE (reference sequence). CDR3 bases: TGTGCCAGCAGCTTTTACCGGGACTATGGCTACACCTTC. Translated: CASSFYRDYGYTF. Looking up the rest from reference TRBV5-4 and TRBJ1-2 gives the full variable domain: ETGVTQSPTHLIKTRGQQVTLRCSSQSGHNTVSWYQQALGQGPQFIFQYYREEENGRGNFPPRFSGLQFPNYSSELNVNALELDDSALYLCASSFYRDYGYTFGSGTRLTVV.

This sequence joins TRBV9 and TRBJ2-7; TRBD2 matches at 14 bases. The CDR3 contains 17 residues. Germline V lookup: CDR1 SGDLS, CDR2 YYNGEE. The junction had 9 bases not matched to a gene; V was cut back by 0 bases and J by 7 bases. The CDR3: CASSVAGGLAGEEEQYF. DNA of the CDR3: TGTGCCAGCAGCGTAGCTGGGGGACTAGCGGGAGAGGAGGAGCAGTACTTC. The full variable domain, its missing parts supplied by reference TRBV9 and TRBJ2-7, is DSGVTQTPKHLITATGQRVTLRCSPRSGDLSVYWYQQSLDQGLQFLIQYYNGEERAKGNILERFSAQQFPDLHSELNLSSLELGDSALYFCASSVAGGLAGEEEQYFGPGTRLTVT.

The gene calls are TRBV28 and TRBJ2-3, with 7 nucleotides matching TRBD2. Trimming took 6 bases from V and 1 from J; bases not matched to a gene: 7. CDR1 and CDR2 from the germline V gene are MDHEN and SYDVKM. The CDR3 has 15 residues. CDR3 region: CASRLTSVRTDTQYF. The DNA for the CDR3 is TGTGCCAGCAGACTTACTAGCGTCCGCACAGATACGCAGTATTTT.

The chain employs TRBV5-6 and TRBJ1-4; no reliable D call. CDR3 length: 13 residues. CDR1 is SGHDT and CDR2 is YYEEEE in the germline V gene. V was pared by 1 base and J by 7 bases, with 8 bases between. The CDR3 loop is CASSLSGGEKLFF. The CDR3 DNA reads TGTGCCAGCAGCTTGTCGGGAGGTGAAAAACTGTTTTTT.

The chain employs TRBV9 and TRBJ2-2, with D possibly TRBD2 on 5 matching bases. CDR3 length: 14 amino acids. Trimming removed 1 base at V and 4 bases at J, with 8 bases between. CDR1 and CDR2 (germline): SGDLS, YYNGEE. This chain's CDR3 is CASSVLAGTGELFF. CDR3 DNA sequence: TGTGCCAGCAGCGTACTAGCTGGCACCGGGGAGCTGTTTTTT.

V gene TRBV3-1 (or the pseudogene TRBV3-2) combines with J gene TRBJ2-7, with D maybe TRBD2 (7 bases). There are 15 residues in the CDR3. V lost 4 bases, J lost 2 bases, and 15 bases lay in between. Germline loops: CDR1 LGHDT, CDR2 YNNKEL (reference sequence). The chain's CDR3 is CASSRPGGGTYEQYF. The CDR3 nucleotides are TGTGCCAGCAGCCGCCCGGGGGGCGGAACCTACGAGCAGTACTTC.

This clone came up once. The chain joins TRBV4-3 to TRBJ2-3; 11 bases line up with TRBD2. V lost 0 bases and J lost 0; bases outside the gene matches: 5. CDR1 is LGHNA and CDR2 is YSLEER in the germline V gene. The CDR3 spans 18 residues. The CDR3 reads CASSQEIAGGSSTDTQYF. CDR3 in DNA: TGCGCCAGCAGCCAAGAAATAGCGGGAGGGTCGAGCACAGATACGCAGTATTTT.

The chain's CDR3 is CASSPEGYQPQHF. CDR3 bases: TGTGCCAGCAGTCCGGAGGGGTACCAGCCCCAGCATTTT. The gene calls are TRBV6-2 or TRBV6-3 and TRBJ1-5, with TRBD1 as a possible D gene (5 bases). CDR1 is MNHEY, CDR2 SVGEGT, per germline. The CDR3 spans 13 residues. The V end was cut by 5 bases, the J end by 7 bases, with 12 bases between.

This chain uses TRBV30 with TRBJ2-7, with 9 bases identical to TRBD1. V was clipped by 0 bases and J by 5 bases; unmatched bases: 5. The CDR3 is 14 residues long. Germline CDR1 and CDR2: GTSNPN and SVGIG (reference sequence). The CDR3 reads CAWSVLDRGNEQYF. CDR3 coding DNA: TGTGCCTGGAGTGTACTGGACAGGGGAAACGAGCAGTACTTC.

The gene calls are TRBV9 and TRBJ2-3; TRBD1 aligns across 10 bases. V lost 3 bases to trimming and J lost 2 bases; unmatched junction nucleotides: 3. This CDR3 is built from 15 residues. The germline V gene encodes CDR1 SGDLS and CDR2 YYNGEE. This chain's CDR3 is CASSAGQGNTDTQYF. The CDR3 DNA follows: TGTGCCAGCAGCGCGGGACAGGGGAACACAGATACGCAGTATTTT.

A single count supports this clone. This chain's CDR3 is CASREWTATNEKLFF. As DNA, the CDR3 is TGTGCCAGCAGGGAGTGGACAGCAACTAATGAAAAACTGTTTTTT. This rearrangement joins TRBV27 to TRBJ1-4; weak D call: TRBD1 (6 bases). The CDR3 runs 15 residues. The V gene's germline CDR1 is MNHEY and CDR2 SMNVEV (reference sequence). Trimming shortened V by 6 bases and J by 0 bases, and 11 bases separated the two germline ends.

The chain employs TRBV30 and TRBJ1-5; perhaps TRBD1 as D (5 bases). Trimming took off 5 bases at V and 2 bases at J, with 10 bases between the two ends. CDR1 is GTSNPN and CDR2 is SVGIG in the germline V gene (reference sequence). This CDR3 has 13 amino acids. In DNA form, the CDR3 reads TGTGCCTGGGGGGTACAGGGCAATCAGCCCCAGCATTTT. Protein sequence: CAWGVQGNQPQHF.

The gene calls are TRBV7-9 and TRBJ1-1; TRBD1 aligns across 7 bases. The germline CDR1 and CDR2 sequences are SEHNR and FQNEAQ (reference sequence). V lost 0 bases and J lost 1; bases outside the gene matches: 5. CDR3 size: 16 residues. CDR3 nucleotide sequence: TGTGCCAGCAGCTTAGCGCTGAGGGGGCGGAACACTGAAGCTTTCTTT. Residues: CASSLALRGRNTEAFF.

CDR3 region: CASSEGGGGQNEQFF. The CDR3 DNA sequence: TGTGCCAGCAGTGAAGGAGGCGGGGGCCAAAATGAGCAGTTCTTC. The chain recombines TRBV6-1 with TRBJ2-1, with D possibly TRBD2 on 7 matching bases. V was cut by 1 base and J by 7 bases, with 14 bases left in between. The CDR3 spans 15 residues. Germline-derived CDR1 and CDR2 are MNHNS and SASEGT.

The V and J genes are TRBV10-3 and TRBJ2-1; D unclear. Trimming took 8 bases from V and 6 from J, leaving 11 bases between them. This CDR3 has 12 residues. The germline V gene encodes CDR1 ENHRY and CDR2 SYGVKD. CDR3 DNA: TGTGCCATCTCTCCTGCGGCCAATGAGCAGTTCTTC. The encoded protein is CAISPAANEQFF.

The J gene is TRBJ1-1, the V gene TRBV10-3, with 7 nucleotides matching TRBD1. V lost 2 bases, J lost 1 base, and 7 bases stayed unmatched. This CDR3 comprises 16 residues. CDR1 is ENHRY, CDR2 SYGVKD, per germline. CDR3 sequence: CAISETTGVPNTEAFF. The CDR3 DNA sequence: TGTGCCATCAGTGAGACAACAGGGGTACCGAACACTGAAGCTTTCTTT.

The V and J genes are TRBV27 and TRBJ2-5, with a tentative D call TRBD2 (6 bases). The germline CDR1 and CDR2 sequences are MNHEY and SMNVEV (reference sequence). The CDR3 spans 13 residues. Trimming shortened V by 1 base and J by 5 bases, and 8 bases separated the two germline ends. The CDR3 protein is CASSLYRGETQYF. The DNA of the CDR3 is TGTGCCAGCAGTTTATACCGGGGGGAGACCCAGTACTTC.